This T cell receptor (beta chain) derives from a study of blood T cell repertoires in COVID-19. Study information: Material from acute and convalescent COVID-19 was sourced from the United States, Italy and Spain. The analysed material was cDNA or gDNA that came from T cells, B-cell-depleted T cells, or PBMCs.

Trimming left V 1 base short and J 0 bases short, with 7 bases between. Germline CDR1 reads SNHLY; CDR2 reads FYNNEI. CDR3 length: 14 amino acids. In the authors' methods: Amplification of reference gene primers was used by the study to estimate nucleated cell counts. Using immunoSEQ multiplex PCR, the repertoire was profiled, and TCRdb retains in-frame clones only, with some absent. V and J calls and clone size are as listed in that table; D and trimming were resolved from the DNA. The sample shows 150,000 or so clones, approximately 83% of them seen only once. Seattle cases were enrolled at active infection and followed longitudinally.

The sequence came from a woman in her sixties or seventies with COVID-19, enrolled during active disease. This chain connects TRBV2 to TRBJ2-7; D is possibly TRBD1 (6 bases). Sequenced: peripheral blood. CDR3 protein: CASSEDRVSYEQYF. CDR3 DNA sequence: TGTGCCAGCAGTGAAGACAGGGTCTCCTACGAGCAGTACTTC.